The 13 T cell receptor beta chains below were found in one sample sequenced in a study of blood T cell repertoires in COVID-19. Here immunoSEQ multiplex PCR was the method, and the copy in TCRdb shows in-frame clones only, minus some. Among roughly 190,000 clones, roughly 77% were seen once, and the ten largest hold about 17%. Sequencing used PBMCs or T cells enriched from blood (not recorded which). These receptors were collected from a woman aged 50 to 60 with acute COVID-19.

This chain uses TRBV6-2 or TRBV6-3 with TRBJ1-5; 10 bases align to TRBD1. Trimming cost V 4 bases and J 4 bases; bases outside gene matches: 7. The CDR3 has 16 amino acids. Germline CDR1 is MNHEY and CDR2 is SVGEGT. In DNA form, the CDR3 reads TGTGCCAGCAGTTCCCCCGACAGGGGGCCGAATCAGCCCCAGCATTTT. Translating it yields CASSSPDRGPNQPQHF.

The chain has TRBV3-1 (or the pseudogene TRBV3-2) and TRBJ1-4; D not resolved. Germline lookup yields CDR1 LGHDT and CDR2 YNNKEL (reference sequence). Between the trimmed V and J ends, which lost 6 bases and 6 bases, there was a span of 20 bases. The CDR3 runs 16 residues. CDR3 DNA: TGTGCCAGCAGTTTAAACCTGGCGGGATCGGATGAAAAACTGTTTTTT. Translated: CASSLNLAGSDEKLFF.

The chain joins TRBV29-1 to TRBJ2-4, with D possibly TRBD1 on 6 matching bases. Germline values: CDR1 SQVTM, CDR2 ANQGSEA. Trimming pared 6 bases from V and 5 bases from J, leaving 17 bases between. The CDR3 length is 14 residues. The DNA for the CDR3 is TGCAGCGTGGCGAGGGGGTCGGGGCAAAACATTCAGTACTTC. Amino acids: CSVARGSGQNIQYF.

The rearrangement joins TRBV7-9 to TRBJ1-4, with a tentative D call TRBD1 (5 bases). The V end was cut by 5 bases, the J end by 4 bases, with 11 bases between. This CDR3 is 14 amino acids long. CDR1 SEHNR and CDR2 FQNEAQ come from the germline V gene (reference sequence). CDR3 sequence reads: CASSAGQGNEKLFF. For the CDR3, the DNA is TGTGCCAGCAGCGCCGGTCAGGGTAATGAAAAACTGTTTTTT.

This chain links TRBV28 with TRBJ1-1, with unresolved D. This CDR3 comprises 13 residues. The germline V and J ends were trimmed by 2 bases and 7 bases, with 11 bases remaining between them. Germline V gene sequence: CDR1 MDHEN, CDR2 SYDVKM. The CDR3 protein is CASSLPGGGEAFF. DNA of the CDR3: TGTGCCAGCAGTTTACCCGGAGGCGGTGAAGCTTTCTTT.

The gene calls are TRBV9 and TRBJ2-2; TRBD2 agrees at 7 bases. Trimming took 3 bases from V and 1 from J; bases not matched to a gene: 6. The germline V gene encodes CDR1 SGDLS and CDR2 YYNGEE. The CDR3 sequence is 16 residues long. CDR3 coding DNA: TGTGCCAGCAGCGATGAAAGCGGGGTGAACACCGGGGAGCTGTTTTTT. Protein: CASSDESGVNTGELFF.

J is TRBJ2-3 and V is TRBV5-8, with D perhaps matching TRBD2 (5 bases). The CDR3 contains 15 residues. Deletions cut 0 bases from V and 2 bases from J, with 10 bases between. Germline loops: CDR1 SGHTS, CDR2 YDEGEE. CDR3 amino acids: CASSLEQRFTDTQYF. The CDR3 DNA sequence: TGTGCCAGCAGCTTGGAGCAGCGGTTCACAGATACGCAGTATTTT.

Here the CDR3 reads CASSPGTRRDSNQPQHF. As DNA, the CDR3 is TGCGCCAGCAGCCCAGGAACACGACGGGATAGCAATCAGCCCCAGCATTTT. The chain couples TRBV4-1 to TRBJ1-5; no firm D call. The CDR3 sequence is 17 residues long. CDR1 is MGHRA and CDR2 is YSYEKL in the germline V gene. Trimming stripped 4 bases from V and 0 bases from J, with 16 bases between.

This clone occurred a few times. Here the CDR3 reads CASSYGQTQYF. The CDR3, as DNA: TGTGCCAGCAGTTACGGCCAGACCCAGTACTTC. The V call is TRBV6-2 or TRBV6-3, the J call TRBJ2-5; D remains unclear. The CDR3 has 11 residues. Trimming cost V 2 bases and J 6 bases, with 4 bases left between them. Germline V gives CDR1 MNHEY, CDR2 SVGEGT.

CDR3 DNA: TGTGCCAGTAGTATAGAAGGCTGGGACAGGGGAGGCGTCTATGGCTACACCTTC. The encoded protein is CASSIEGWDRGGVYGYTF. The rearrangement links TRBV19 to TRBJ1-2, with TRBD1 identical over 10 bases. This CDR3 comprises 18 residues. The J segment lost 4 bases and the V segment lost 0 bases, leaving 11 bases of the junction unmatched. Germline V gene sequence: CDR1 LNHDA, CDR2 SQIVND (reference sequence).

The J gene is TRBJ1-5, the V gene TRBV28; no clear D. The V end lost 5 bases, the J end lost 3 bases, and 17 bases lay between the germline ends. Germline-derived CDR1 and CDR2 are MDHEN and SYDVKM. The CDR3 consists of 16 residues. The CDR3 DNA follows: TGTGCCAGCAGTCACCTGAATCAGGCTCCCAATCAGCCCCAGCATTTT. Translation gives CASSHLNQAPNQPQHF.

The CDR3 region is CASSRQVGETQYF. In nucleotides, the CDR3 is TGCGCCAGCAGCAGACAGGTAGGAGAGACCCAGTACTTC. The chain uses TRBV5-1 and TRBJ2-5; maybe TRBD1 (6 bases). Germline CDR1 is SGHRS and CDR2 is YFSETQ. The CDR3 has 13 amino acids. Trimming took off 4 bases at V and 4 bases at J, with 11 bases between the two ends. Full variable domain (remainder filled in from reference TRBV5-1 and TRBJ2-5): KAGVTQTPRYLIKTRGQQVTLSCSPISGHRSVSWYQQTPGQGLQFLFEYFSETQRNKGNFPGRFSGRQFSNSRSEMNVSTLELGDSALYLCASSRQVGETQYFGPGTRLLVL.

The V and J genes are TRBV9 and TRBJ2-5, with TRBD2 identical over 10 bases. CDR1 SGDLS and CDR2 YYNGEE come from the germline V gene. The CDR3 runs 14 residues. V was pared by 0 bases and J by 9 bases, with 5 bases of the junction left unmatched. The CDR3 DNA follows: TGTGCCAGCAGCGTAGAACCTAGCGGGGGCTCCCAGTACTTC. Translating gives CASSVEPSGGSQYF.